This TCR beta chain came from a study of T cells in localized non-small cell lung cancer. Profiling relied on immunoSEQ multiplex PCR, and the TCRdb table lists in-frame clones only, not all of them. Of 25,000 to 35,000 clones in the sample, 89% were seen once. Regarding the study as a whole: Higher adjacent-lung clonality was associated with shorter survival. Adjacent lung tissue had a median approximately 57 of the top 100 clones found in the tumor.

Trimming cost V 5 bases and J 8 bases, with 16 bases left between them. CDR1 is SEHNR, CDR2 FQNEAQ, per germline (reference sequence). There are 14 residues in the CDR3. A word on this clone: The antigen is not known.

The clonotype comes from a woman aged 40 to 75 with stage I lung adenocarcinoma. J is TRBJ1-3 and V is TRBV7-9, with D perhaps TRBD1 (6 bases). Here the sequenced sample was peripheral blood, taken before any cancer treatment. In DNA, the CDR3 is TGTGCCAGCAGCGGACGGACGGAGGGGGACACCATATATTTT. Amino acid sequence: CASSGRTEGDTIYF.